Each of the 13 T cell receptor beta chains below was sequenced from the same sample in a study of blood T cell dynamics during melanoma immunotherapy. Indicated time point: pre-treatment baseline. The table came from immunoSEQ multiplex PCR; TCRdb's copy has only in-frame clones and leaves some out. The sample lists some 14,000 clones; 80% to 90% were seen once. This material consisted of blood, taken from a patient treated with checkpoint blockade. The receptors shown here come from a human donor with melanoma.

V is TRBV5-4 and J is TRBJ2-7; 8 bases fit TRBD2. The germline V gene encodes CDR1 SGHNT and CDR2 YYREEE (reference sequence). V lost 0 bases, J lost 2 bases, and 7 bases stayed unmatched. The CDR3 contains 16 residues. The CDR3 DNA sequence: TGTGCCAGCAGCTTGGGGAATAGCGGGGCCCCCTACGAGCAGTACTTC. Translated: CASSLGNSGAPYEQYF.

The rearrangement uses TRBV13 and TRBJ1-2; D is unresolved. Trimming left V 4 bases short and J 5 bases short, with 23 bases between. Germline assignment: CDR1 PRHDT and CDR2 FYEKMQ (reference sequence). The CDR3 consists of 17 residues. CDR3 DNA: TGTGCCAGCAGCTCTTTTGGGCCTGCCAATAGTTTTTATGGCTACACCTTC. It encodes CASSSFGPANSFYGYTF.

The V gene is TRBV7-2, the J gene TRBJ2-5; 14 nucleotides align to TRBD2. With 1 base clipped from V and 2 bases from J, the junction kept 0 bases outside the gene matches. In germline, CDR1 is SGHTA, CDR2 FQGNSA. This CDR3 region has 16 residues. CDR3 coding DNA: TGTGCCAGCAGCTTAGGACTAGCGGGGGGGCAAGAGACCCAGTACTTC. Protein: CASSLGLAGGQETQYF.

This sequence joins TRBV27 and TRBJ2-1; 7 nucleotides line up with TRBD1. Germline V gene sequence: CDR1 MNHEY, CDR2 SMNVEV (reference sequence). The CDR3 has 15 amino acids. V shed 5 bases and J 5 bases; nucleotides not matched to a gene: 9. CDR3 DNA: TGTGCCAGCAGTGACGTACAGGGGTTCCACAATGAGCAGTTCTTC. It encodes CASSDVQGFHNEQFF.

The chain combines TRBV15 with TRBJ2-7, with 7 bases fitting TRBD1. J was trimmed by 0 bases and V by 3 bases; bases with no gene match: 8. The germline CDR1 and CDR2 sequences are LNHNV and YYDKDF (reference sequence). The CDR3 loop spans 16 amino acids. DNA of the CDR3: TGTGCCACCAGCAGGCCCGGGACAGCCGACTCCTACGAGCAGTACTTC. Translated: CATSRPGTADSYEQYF. The entire variable domain, with the rest obtained from reference TRBV15 and TRBJ2-7, is as follows: DAMVIQNPRYQVTQFGKPVTLSCSQTLNHNVMYWYQQKSSQAPKLLFHYYDKDFNNEADTPDNFQSRRPNTSFCFLDIRSPGLGDTAMYLCATSRPGTADSYEQYFGPGTRLTVT.

This clone came up once. The chain employs TRBV5-5 and TRBJ2-2; TRBD2 is a possible D gene (5 bases). The CDR3 loop spans 17 amino acids. Trimming removed 0 bases from V and 0 bases from J, with 12 bases in between. Germline lookup yields CDR1 SGHKS and CDR2 YYEKEE (reference sequence). The DNA of the CDR3 is TGTGCCAGCAGCTTGGTATTGCGGACTGCGAACACCGGGGAGCTGTTTTTT. This encodes CASSLVLRTANTGELFF.

The chain uses TRBV15 and TRBJ1-2, with D tentatively TRBD1 (6 bases). V was cut by 5 bases and J by 3 bases, with 10 bases left in between. The germline gives CDR1 LNHNV, CDR2 YYDKDF (reference sequence). The CDR3 consists of 13 residues. The DNA for the CDR3 is TGTGCCACCAGCTCAGGGGTGGACTATGGCTACACCTTC. It specifies CATSSGVDYGYTF.

This rearrangement joins TRBV19 to TRBJ1-5; D is ambiguous. This CDR3 has 13 residues. Germline V gives CDR1 LNHDA, CDR2 SQIVND (reference sequence). Trimming removed 8 bases at V and 4 bases at J, with 12 bases between. The CDR3, as DNA: TGTGCCAGTGGCTTCGACCCGAATCAGCCCCAGCATTTT. This codes for CASGFDPNQPQHF.

V gene TRBV6-5 combines with J gene TRBJ1-2; D possibly corresponds to TRBD1 (5 bases). Trimming cost V 5 bases and J 4 bases, with 11 bases left between them. The CDR3 covers 13 residues. Germline CDR1 is MNHEY and CDR2 is SVGAGI. The CDR3: CASSMDGTYGYTF. The CDR3 bases are TGTGCCAGCAGTATGGACGGGACCTATGGCTACACCTTC.

The chain links TRBV27 to TRBJ2-2, with a weak D call TRBD2 (5 bases). V lost 8 bases and J lost 8, with 21 bases in between. The germline CDR1 and CDR2 sequences are MNHEY and SMNVEV (reference sequence). This CDR3 spans 15 amino acids. The CDR3 loop is CASSERPGVPGELFF. CDR3 nucleotides: TGTGCCAGCTCTGAGCGGCCCGGAGTCCCAGGGGAGCTGTTTTTT.

V and J are TRBV6-6 and TRBJ2-2, with D perhaps TRBD1 (6 bases). There are 14 residues in the CDR3. With 4 bases removed from V and 2 bases from J, the gap between germline ends came to 8 bases. Germline-derived CDR1 and CDR2 are MNHNY and SVGAGI (reference sequence). As DNA, the CDR3 is TGTGCCAGCAGTTTCGGGACAAACACCGGGGAGCTGTTTTTT. This gives the protein CASSFGTNTGELFF.

The V and J genes are TRBV28 and TRBJ1-5; tentatively, D is TRBD1 (5 bases). CDR1 is MDHEN, CDR2 SYDVKM, per germline. Deletions cut 6 bases from V and 2 bases from J, with 11 bases between. The CDR3 spans 14 residues. The CDR3 nucleotides are TGTGCCAGCAGCCTACGAGGGGGCAATCAGCCCCAGCATTTT. Residues: CASSLRGGNQPQHF.

The V and J genes are TRBV19 and TRBJ2-1; no definite D call. This CDR3 spans 14 amino acids. CDR1 and CDR2 (germline): LNHDA, SQIVND (reference sequence). Trimming shortened V by 6 bases and J by 7 bases, and 16 bases separated the two germline ends. The CDR3 region is CASRQASRWNEQFF. The CDR3 DNA is TGTGCCAGTAGACAAGCTTCCCGCTGGAATGAGCAGTTCTTC.